The clone carrying this T cell receptor (beta chain) was seen a few times. Its antigen is unknown. These data originate in a study of identical twins. Findings and caveats of the study: Compared with models, monozygotic twins showed more out-of-frame TCR alpha sharing.

TCRdb fed the 5' RACE reads into MiXCR, producing one record per CDR3 protein. The data hold a few hundred thousand distinct CDR3 sequences, with more than 20% observed a single time. Trimming removed 0 bases from V and 14 bases from J, with 25 bases in between. Germline V gene sequence: CDR1 DFQATT, CDR2 SNEGSKA (reference sequence). The CDR3 runs 15 residues. These data also featured in a second study, about T cells expressing NK-cell markers. According to that study: Repertoire data for TCR beta were derived from sorted T cells (CD3+CD56+NKG2C+, CD3+CD56+NKG2C- and CD3+CD56-NKG2C+).

The sample consisted of CD4+ T cells sorted from blood. This sequence joins TRBV20-1 and TRBJ1-2, with D perhaps TRBD1 (5 bases). This TCR came from a woman between 18 and 29 years old in good health. DNA of the CDR3: TGCAGTGCTAGAGATCGGCTGGCGACCGGCAGGGCAGCAACCTTC. Translating it yields CSARDRLATGRAATF.